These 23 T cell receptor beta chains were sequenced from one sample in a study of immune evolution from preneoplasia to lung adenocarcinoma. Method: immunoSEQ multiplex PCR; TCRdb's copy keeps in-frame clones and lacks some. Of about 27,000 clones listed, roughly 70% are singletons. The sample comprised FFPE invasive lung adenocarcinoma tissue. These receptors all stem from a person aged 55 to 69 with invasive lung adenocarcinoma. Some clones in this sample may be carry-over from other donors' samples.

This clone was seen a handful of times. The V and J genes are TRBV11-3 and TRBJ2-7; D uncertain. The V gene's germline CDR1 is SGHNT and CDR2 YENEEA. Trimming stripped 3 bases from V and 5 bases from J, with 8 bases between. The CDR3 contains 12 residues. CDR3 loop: CASSLAEHEQYF. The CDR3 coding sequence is TGTGCCAGCAGCTTGGCCGAGCACGAGCAGTACTTC.

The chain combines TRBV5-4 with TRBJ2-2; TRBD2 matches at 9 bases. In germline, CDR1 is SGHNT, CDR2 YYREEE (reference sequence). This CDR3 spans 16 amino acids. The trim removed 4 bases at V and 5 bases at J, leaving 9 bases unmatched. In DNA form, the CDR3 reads TGTGCCAGCAGCCGGGCAATAGCGGGAGCAACCGGGGAGCTGTTTTTT. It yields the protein CASSRAIAGATGELFF.

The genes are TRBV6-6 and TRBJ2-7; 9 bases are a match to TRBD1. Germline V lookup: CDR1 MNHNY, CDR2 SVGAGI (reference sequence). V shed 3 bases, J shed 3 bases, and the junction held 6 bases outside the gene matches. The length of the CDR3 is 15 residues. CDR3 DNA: TGTGCCAGCAGTTATCGGGGACAGGGAGGCTACGAGCAGTACTTC. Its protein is CASSYRGQGGYEQYF.

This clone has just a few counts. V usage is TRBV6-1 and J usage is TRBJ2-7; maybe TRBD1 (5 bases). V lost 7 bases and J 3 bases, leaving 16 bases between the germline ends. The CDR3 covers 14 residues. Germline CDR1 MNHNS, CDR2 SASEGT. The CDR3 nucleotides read TGTGCCAGCAAAAGGGCAGGGCAGGGCTACGAGCAGTACTTC. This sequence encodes CASKRAGQGYEQYF.

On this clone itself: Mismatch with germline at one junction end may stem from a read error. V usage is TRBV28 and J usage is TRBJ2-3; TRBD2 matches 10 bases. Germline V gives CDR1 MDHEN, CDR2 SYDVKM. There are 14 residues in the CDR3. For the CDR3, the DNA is TGTGTCAGCAGTCATAGCGGGAGGACAGATACGCAGTATTTT. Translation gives CVSSHSGRTDTQYF.

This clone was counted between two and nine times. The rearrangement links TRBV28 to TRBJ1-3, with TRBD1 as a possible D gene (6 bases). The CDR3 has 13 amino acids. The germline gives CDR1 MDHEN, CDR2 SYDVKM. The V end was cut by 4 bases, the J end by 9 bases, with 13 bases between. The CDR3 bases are TGTGCCAGCAGTTCCCGGGGGGGCTTCACCATATATTTT. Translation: CASSSRGGFTIYF.

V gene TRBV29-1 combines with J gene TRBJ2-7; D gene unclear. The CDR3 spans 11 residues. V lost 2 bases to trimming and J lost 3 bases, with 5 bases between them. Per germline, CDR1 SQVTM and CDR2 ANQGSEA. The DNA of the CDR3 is TGCAGCGTTGAAAGGCACTACGAGCAGTACTTC. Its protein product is CSVERHYEQYF.

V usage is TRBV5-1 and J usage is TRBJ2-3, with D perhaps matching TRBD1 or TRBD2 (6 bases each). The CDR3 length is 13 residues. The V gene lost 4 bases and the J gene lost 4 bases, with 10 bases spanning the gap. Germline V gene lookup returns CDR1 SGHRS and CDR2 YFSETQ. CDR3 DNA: TGCGCCAGCAGCAGGGGGGAGTCAGATACGCAGTATTTT. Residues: CASSRGESDTQYF.

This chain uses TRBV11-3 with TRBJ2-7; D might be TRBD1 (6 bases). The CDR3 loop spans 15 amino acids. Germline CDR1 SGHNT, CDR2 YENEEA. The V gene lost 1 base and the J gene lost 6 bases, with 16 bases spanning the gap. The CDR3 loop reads CASSLVGAGVSEQYF. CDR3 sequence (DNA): TGTGCCAGCAGCTTAGTAGGGGCAGGGGTGTCCGAGCAGTACTTC.

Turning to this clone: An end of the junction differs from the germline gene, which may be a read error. The CDR3 DNA reads TGTGCCAGCAGCACAGGGAGGAAGAGCAATCAGCTCCAGCATTTT. Its translation: CASSTGRKSNQLQHF. V usage is TRBV28 and J usage is TRBJ1-5, with D perhaps matching TRBD1 (6 bases). CDR3 length: 15 residues. Germline values: CDR1 MDHEN, CDR2 SYDVKM.

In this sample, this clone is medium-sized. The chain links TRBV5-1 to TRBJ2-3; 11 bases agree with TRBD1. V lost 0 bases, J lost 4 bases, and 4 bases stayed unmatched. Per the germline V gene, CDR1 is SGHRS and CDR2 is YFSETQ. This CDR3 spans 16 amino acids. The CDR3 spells CASSLGTGGSPDTQYF. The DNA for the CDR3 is TGCGCCAGCAGCTTGGGGACAGGGGGCAGTCCAGATACGCAGTATTTT.

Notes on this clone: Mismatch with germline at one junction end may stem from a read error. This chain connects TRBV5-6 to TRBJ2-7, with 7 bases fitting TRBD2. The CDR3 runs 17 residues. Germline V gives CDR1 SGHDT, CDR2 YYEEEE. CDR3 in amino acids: CASSFPTGGSPGDEQYF. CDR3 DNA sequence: TGTGCCAGCAGCTTCCCAACGGGCGGGAGTCCCGGGGACGAGCAGTACTTT.

CDR3 loop: CASSSGQINYGYTF. As DNA, the CDR3 is TGTGCCAGCAGTTCCGGACAGATTAACTATGGCTACACCTTC. The rearrangement links TRBV4-2 to TRBJ1-2, with D tentatively TRBD1 (6 bases). The germline V gene has CDR1 LGHNA and CDR2 YNFKEQ. This CDR3 is built from 14 residues. Trimming took 6 bases from V and 1 from J, leaving 12 bases between them.

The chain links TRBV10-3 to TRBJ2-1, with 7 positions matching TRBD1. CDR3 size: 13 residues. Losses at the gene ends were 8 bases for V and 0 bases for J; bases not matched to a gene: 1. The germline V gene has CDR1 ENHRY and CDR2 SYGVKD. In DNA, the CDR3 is TGTGCCATCGGGGACAGCTCCTACAATGAGCAGTTCTTC. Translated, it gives CAIGDSSYNEQFF.

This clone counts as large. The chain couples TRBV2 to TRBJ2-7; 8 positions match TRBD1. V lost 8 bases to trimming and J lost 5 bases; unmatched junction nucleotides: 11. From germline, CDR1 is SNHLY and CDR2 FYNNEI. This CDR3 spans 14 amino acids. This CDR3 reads CASGLDRDGHEQYF. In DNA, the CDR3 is TGTGCCAGCGGCCTGGACAGGGACGGACACGAGCAGTACTTC.

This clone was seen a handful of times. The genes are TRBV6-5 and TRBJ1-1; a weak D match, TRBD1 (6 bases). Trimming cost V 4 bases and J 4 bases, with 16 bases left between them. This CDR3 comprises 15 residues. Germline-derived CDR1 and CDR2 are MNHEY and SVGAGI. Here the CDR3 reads CASSSEYRAATEAFF. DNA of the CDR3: TGTGCCAGCAGTTCAGAATACAGGGCGGCCACTGAAGCTTTCTTT.

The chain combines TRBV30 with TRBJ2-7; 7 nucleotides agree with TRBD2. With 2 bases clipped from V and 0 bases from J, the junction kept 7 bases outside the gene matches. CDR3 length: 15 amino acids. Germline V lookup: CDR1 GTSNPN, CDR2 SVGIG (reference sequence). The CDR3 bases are TGTGCCTGGAGTACGACGAGCGGGACCTCCTACGAGCAGTACTTC. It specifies CAWSTTSGTSYEQYF.

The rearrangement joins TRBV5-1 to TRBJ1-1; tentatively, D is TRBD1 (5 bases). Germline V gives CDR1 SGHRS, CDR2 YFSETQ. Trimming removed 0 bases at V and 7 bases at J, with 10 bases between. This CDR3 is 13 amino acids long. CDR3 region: CASSLEGTGEAFF. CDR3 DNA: TGCGCCAGCAGCTTGGAGGGGACGGGTGAAGCTTTCTTT.

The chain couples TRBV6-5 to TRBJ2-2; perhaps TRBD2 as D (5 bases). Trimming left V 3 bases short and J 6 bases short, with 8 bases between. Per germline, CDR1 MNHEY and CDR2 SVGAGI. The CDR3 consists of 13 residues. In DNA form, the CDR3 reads TGTGCCAGCAGTTATGGACTCTCCGGGGAGCTGTTTTTT. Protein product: CASSYGLSGELFF.

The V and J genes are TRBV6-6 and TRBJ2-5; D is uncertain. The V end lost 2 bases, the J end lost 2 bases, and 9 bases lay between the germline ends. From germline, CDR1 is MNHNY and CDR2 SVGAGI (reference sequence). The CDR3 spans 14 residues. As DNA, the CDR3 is TGTGCCAGCAGTTACAGGGTCGGGCAAGAGACCCAGTACTTC. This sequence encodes CASSYRVGQETQYF.

The CDR3, as DNA: TGTGCCAGCTCACCACTCCCGAGGGATTATAAACAGACCCAGTACTTC. This translates into CASSPLPRDYKQTQYF. V gene TRBV18 combines with J gene TRBJ2-5; maybe TRBD2 (5 bases). This CDR3 has 16 residues. Germline V gene data show CDR1 as KGHSH and CDR2 as LQKENI. Trimming stripped 1 base from V and 6 bases from J, with 18 bases between.

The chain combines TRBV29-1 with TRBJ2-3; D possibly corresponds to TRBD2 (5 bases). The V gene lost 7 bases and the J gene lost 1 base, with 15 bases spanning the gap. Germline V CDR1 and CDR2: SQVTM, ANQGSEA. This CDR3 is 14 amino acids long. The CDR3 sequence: CSAEGTSRTDTQYF. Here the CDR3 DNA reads TGCAGCGCCGAGGGAACGAGCCGCACAGATACGCAGTATTTT.

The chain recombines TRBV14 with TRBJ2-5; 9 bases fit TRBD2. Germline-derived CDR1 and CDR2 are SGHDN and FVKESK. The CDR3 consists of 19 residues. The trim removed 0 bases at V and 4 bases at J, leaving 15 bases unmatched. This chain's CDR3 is CASSQDLAASGRRGETQYF. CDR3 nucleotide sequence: TGTGCCAGCAGCCAAGATCTTGCCGCGAGCGGGAGGCGAGGAGAGACCCAGTACTTC.